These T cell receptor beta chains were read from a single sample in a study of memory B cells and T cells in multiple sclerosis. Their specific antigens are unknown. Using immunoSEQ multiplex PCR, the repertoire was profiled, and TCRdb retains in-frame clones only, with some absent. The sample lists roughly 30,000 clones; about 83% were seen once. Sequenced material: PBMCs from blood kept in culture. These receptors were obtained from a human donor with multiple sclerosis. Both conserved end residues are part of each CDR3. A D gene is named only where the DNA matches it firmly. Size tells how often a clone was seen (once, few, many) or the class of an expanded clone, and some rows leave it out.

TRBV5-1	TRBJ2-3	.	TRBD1	CASSRDRGRPDTQYF	TGCGCCAGCAGTCGGGACAGGGGGCGCCCAGATACGCAGTATTTT
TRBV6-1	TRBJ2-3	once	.	CASSEGPRADTQYF	TGTGCCAGCAGTGAGGGACCTCGGGCAGATACGCAGTATTTT
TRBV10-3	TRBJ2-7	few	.	CAISPGTLSYEQYF	TGTGCCATCAGTCCCGGGACCCTCTCCTACGAGCAGTACTTC
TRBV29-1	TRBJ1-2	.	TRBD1	CSVGVGQGYYGYTF	TGCAGCGTGGGGGTTGGACAGGGATACTATGGCTACACCTTC
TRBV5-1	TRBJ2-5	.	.	CASSRDGQETQYF	TGCGCCAGCAGCCGGGACGGCCAAGAGACCCAGTACTTC
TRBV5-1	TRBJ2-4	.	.	CASSGGALQNIQYF	TGCGCCAGCAGCGGGGGGGCCCTACAGAACATTCAGTACTTC
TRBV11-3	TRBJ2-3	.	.	CASSFSFPDTQYF	TGTGCCAGCAGCTTTAGTTTTCCAGATACGCAGTATTTT
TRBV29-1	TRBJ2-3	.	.	CSVEAGADTQYF	TGCAGCGTTGAAGCCGGGGCTGATACGCAGTATTTT
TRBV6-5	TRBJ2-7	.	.	CASSSAGPYYEQYF	TGTGCCAGCAGTTCAGCCGGACCTTACTACGAGCAGTACTTC
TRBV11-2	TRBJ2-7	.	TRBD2	CASSKRGGVIIYEQYF	TGTGCCAGCAGCAAGCGGGGGGGCGTCATTATCTACGAGCAGTACTTC
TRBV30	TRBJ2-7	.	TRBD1	CAWTAPGQTYEQYF	TGTGCCTGGACCGCCCCGGGACAGACCTACGAGCAGTACTTC
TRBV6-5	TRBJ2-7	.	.	CASSYSATGSYEQYF	TGTGCCAGCAGTTACTCGGCGACAGGCTCCTACGAGCAGTACTTC
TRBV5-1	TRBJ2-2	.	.	CASTTDFTGELFF	TGCGCCAGCACAACAGATTTCACCGGGGAGCTGTTTTTT
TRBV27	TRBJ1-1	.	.	CASSYGRAGVNTEAFF	TGTGCCAGCAGTTATGGGCGGGCCGGGGTGAACACTGAAGCTTTCTTT
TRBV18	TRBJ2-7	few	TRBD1	CASSPIGQGEYEQYF	TGTGCCAGCTCACCCATTGGACAGGGAGAGTACGAGCAGTACTTC
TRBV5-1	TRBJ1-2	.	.	CASSGGYTYGYTF	TGCGCCAGCAGCGGGGGATACACCTATGGCTACACCTTC
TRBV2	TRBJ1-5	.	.	CASSERGGNQPQHF	TGTGCCAGCAGCGAGAGGGGGGGAAATCAGCCCCAGCATTTT
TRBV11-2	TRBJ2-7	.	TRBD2	CASSLGGTSGAYEQYF	TGTGCCAGCAGCTTAGGTGGGACTAGCGGGGCCTACGAGCAGTACTTC
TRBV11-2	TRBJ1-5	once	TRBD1	CASSLDLGQSQHF	TGTGCCAGCAGCTTAGACCTGGGACAGTCCCAGCATTTT
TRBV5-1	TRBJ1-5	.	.	CASSLGDRPSNQPQHF	TGCGCCAGCAGCTTGGGCGACAGACCCAGCAATCAGCCCCAGCATTTT
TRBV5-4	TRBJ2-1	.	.	CASSLAGGASYNEQFF	TGTGCCAGCAGCTTGGCTGGGGGAGCATCCTACAATGAGCAGTTCTTC
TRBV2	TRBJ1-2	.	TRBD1	CASSIKQGEIDGYTF	TGTGCCAGCAGCATCAAACAGGGGGAGATAGATGGCTACACCTTC
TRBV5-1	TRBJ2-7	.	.	CASSLPAGAYEQYF	TGCGCCAGCAGCCTACCGGCAGGAGCCTACGAGCAGTACTTC
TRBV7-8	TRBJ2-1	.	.	CASSLAREQFF	TGTGCCAGCAGCTTAGCGAGAGAGCAGTTCTTC
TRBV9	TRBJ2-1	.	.	CASSVGANNYNEQFF	TGTGCCAGCAGCGTAGGTGCAAACAACTACAATGAGCAGTTCTTC
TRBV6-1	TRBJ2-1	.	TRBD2	CASSDAAGPVDEQFF	TGTGCCAGCAGTGATGCAGCGGGGCCGGTGGATGAGCAGTTCTTC
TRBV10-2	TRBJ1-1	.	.	CASSAGATEAFF	TGCGCCAGCTCGGCAGGGGCCACTGAAGCTTTCTTT
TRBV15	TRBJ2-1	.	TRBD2	CATSSGLAGYSNEQFF	TGTGCCACCAGCAGTGGACTAGCGGGATATTCGAATGAGCAGTTCTTC
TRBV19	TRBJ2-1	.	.	CASSISGVGTFYNEQFF	TGTGCCAGTAGTATAAGCGGCGTAGGTACTTTCTACAATGAGCAGTTCTTC
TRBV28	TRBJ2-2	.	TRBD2	CASRLSGGNTGELFF	TGTGCCAGCAGGCTTAGCGGGGGGAACACCGGGGAGCTGTTTTTT
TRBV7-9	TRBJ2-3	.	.	CASSPILFGTDTQYF	TGTGCCAGCAGCCCCATACTATTCGGCACAGATACGCAGTATTTT
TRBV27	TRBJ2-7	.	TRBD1	CASSLAGTGREQYF	TGTGCCAGCAGCCTAGCCGGGACAGGAAGGGAGCAGTACTTC
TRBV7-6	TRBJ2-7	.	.	CASSFYSDYEQYF	TGTGCCAGCAGCTTTTACTCAGACTACGAGCAGTACTTC
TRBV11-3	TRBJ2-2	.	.	CASSSIPGDGELFF	TGTGCCAGCAGTTCAATACCGGGGGACGGGGAGCTGTTTTTT
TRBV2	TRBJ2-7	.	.	CASQDIGYYEQYF	TGTGCCAGCCAGGATATTGGCTACTACGAGCAGTACTTC
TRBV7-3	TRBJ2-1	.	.	CASSLYGAHGNNEQFF	TGTGCCAGCAGCTTATATGGCGCGCACGGGAACAATGAGCAGTTCTTC
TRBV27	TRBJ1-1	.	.	CASRPGYNTEAFF	TGTGCCAGCAGACCGGGATATAACACTGAAGCTTTCTTT
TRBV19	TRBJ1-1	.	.	CASRSHGAEAFF	TGTGCCAGTAGGTCCCATGGTGCTGAAGCTTTCTTT
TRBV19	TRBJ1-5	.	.	CASSTGWGDQPQHF	TGTGCCAGTAGTACAGGGTGGGGAGATCAGCCCCAGCATTTT
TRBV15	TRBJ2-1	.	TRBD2	CATSRSTSGAVDEQFF	TGTGCCACCAGCAGATCGACTAGCGGGGCCGTGGATGAGCAGTTCTTC
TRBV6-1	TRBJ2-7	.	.	CASRVVYEQYF	TGTGCCAGCCGGGTGGTTTACGAGCAGTACTTC
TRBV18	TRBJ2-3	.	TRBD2	CASSQIAGGATDTQYF	TGTGCCAGCTCACAGATAGCGGGAGGGGCCACAGATACGCAGTATTTT
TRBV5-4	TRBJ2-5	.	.	CASSLPGEGETQYF	TGTGCCAGCAGCTTACCGGGAGAGGGGGAGACCCAGTACTTC
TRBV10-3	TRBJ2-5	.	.	CAISDRAPQETQYF	TGTGCCATCAGTGACAGGGCCCCCCAAGAGACCCAGTACTTC
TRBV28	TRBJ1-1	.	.	CASSLVDEAFF	TGTGCCAGCAGTCTCGTGGACGAAGCTTTCTTT
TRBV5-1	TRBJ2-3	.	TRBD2	CASSLGRGELINADTQYF	TGCGCCAGCAGCCTGGGGCGGGGGGAGCTTATTAATGCAGATACGCAGTATTTT
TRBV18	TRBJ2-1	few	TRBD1	CASSPLTGGGKYNEQFF	TGTGCCAGCTCACCACTTACAGGGGGCGGAAAGTACAATGAGCAGTTCTTC
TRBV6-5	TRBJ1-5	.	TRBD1	CASSDRGGQPQHF	TGTGCCAGCAGTGACAGGGGCGGGCAGCCCCAGCATTTT
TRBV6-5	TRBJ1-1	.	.	CASSYGGPSTEAFF	TGTGCCAGCAGTTACGGGGGGCCCAGCACTGAAGCTTTCTTT
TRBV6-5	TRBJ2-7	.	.	CASGLGLGSEQYF	TGTGCCAGCGGGCTGGGTTTAGGGTCCGAGCAGTACTTC
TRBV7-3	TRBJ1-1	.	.	CASSIGRITEAFF	TGTGCCAGCAGCATCGGACGGATCACTGAAGCTTTCTTT
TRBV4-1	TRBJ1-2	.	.	CASSPPGRYGYTF	TGCGCCAGCAGCCCCCCAGGGAGGTATGGCTACACCTTC
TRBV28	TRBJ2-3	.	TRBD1	CASTTGIDRVTDTQYF	TGTGCCAGCACCACGGGGATAGACAGGGTCACAGATACGCAGTATTTT